A single sample is the source of the 21 T cell receptor beta chains below, sequenced in a study of T cells after somatic rescue of genetic block. Only in-frame clones appear in the TCRdb table, and some are missing; sequencing was by immunoSEQ multiplex PCR. The data hold 110,000 or so clones, with about 89% observed a single time. Sequenced: peripheral blood mononuclear cells (PBMCs). These receptors came from a woman between 18 and 30 years old.

This rearrangement joins TRBV9 to TRBJ1-1; no reliable D call. Per germline, CDR1 SGDLS and CDR2 YYNGEE. Trimming took off 4 bases at V and 4 bases at J, with 17 bases between the two ends. There are 15 residues in the CDR3. The CDR3 is CASSPHVEGGTEAFF. DNA of the CDR3: TGTGCCAGCAGCCCCCATGTGGAGGGAGGCACTGAAGCTTTCTTT.

The J gene is TRBJ1-2, the V gene TRBV7-8; D is possibly TRBD1 (6 bases). The CDR3 totals 14 residues. The germline gives CDR1 SGHVS, CDR2 FQNEAQ. Trimming shortened V by 6 bases and J by 8 bases, and 19 bases separated the two germline ends. The CDR3 DNA is TGTGCCAGCAGTCCCCGGGGGGCGCGGGAGGGCTACACCTTC. Translation gives CASSPRGAREGYTF. The full variable domain, with the rest looked up from reference TRBV7-8 and TRBJ1-2, is GAGVSQSPRYKVAKRGQDVALRCDPISGHVSLFWYQQALGQGPEFLTYFQNEAQLDKSGLPSDRFFAERPEGSVSTLKIQRTQQEDSAVYLCASSPRGAREGYTFGSGTRLTVV.

The rearrangement joins TRBV19 to TRBJ2-5; D possibly corresponds to TRBD1 (5 bases). CDR3 length: 15 residues. The germline V and J ends were trimmed by 7 bases and 5 bases, with 20 bases remaining between them. In germline, CDR1 is LNHDA, CDR2 SQIVND (reference sequence). CDR3 protein: CASKGTQGLGETQYF. CDR3 DNA: TGTGCCAGTAAAGGAACTCAGGGATTGGGGGAGACCCAGTACTTC.

This chain links TRBV27 with TRBJ1-1; D might be TRBD1 (5 bases). The germline gives CDR1 MNHEY, CDR2 SMNVEV (reference sequence). This CDR3 contains 17 residues. The V gene lost 0 bases and the J gene lost 8 bases, with 22 bases spanning the gap. CDR3 amino acids: CASSLSPYDRVEGEAFF. The DNA for the CDR3 is TGTGCCAGCAGTTTATCGCCCTACGACCGGGTTGAGGGGGAAGCTTTCTTT.

The rearrangement uses TRBV5-6 and TRBJ2-3; D gene ambiguous. The V end was cut by 0 bases, the J end by 0 bases, with 5 bases between. There are 14 residues in the CDR3. Germline V gene lookup returns CDR1 SGHDT and CDR2 YYEEEE. CDR3 nucleotide sequence: TGTGCCAGCAGCTTGGACTGGAGCACAGATACGCAGTATTTT. This codes for CASSLDWSTDTQYF.

The V gene is TRBV11-2, the J gene TRBJ1-4; TRBD1 matches at 7 bases. The germline V gene encodes CDR1 SGHAT and CDR2 FQNNGV. V dropped 2 bases and J dropped 7; count of bases not matched to a gene: 4. This CDR3 spans 14 amino acids. CDR3 coding DNA: TGTGCCAGCAGCTTATCCCCAGGGGGTGAAAAACTGTTTTTT. Its translation is CASSLSPGGEKLFF.

The chain joins TRBV28 to TRBJ1-4, with a possible D match to TRBD1 (5 bases). Germline CDR1 is MDHEN and CDR2 is SYDVKM. The CDR3 totals 13 residues. Trimming took 3 bases from V and 12 from J, leaving 14 bases between them. The CDR3 spells CASSFRGAGELFF. For the CDR3, the DNA is TGTGCCAGCAGTTTCCGTGGGGCGGGTGAACTGTTTTTT.

The chain joins TRBV2 to TRBJ2-1, with TRBD2 matching over 7 bases. The ends lost 4 bases at V and 7 bases at J; junction bases unmatched: 13. CDR1 is SNHLY and CDR2 is FYNNEI in the germline V gene. CDR3 length: 16 residues. The CDR3 nucleotides are TGTGCCAGCAGTGTGTTTAGGGGTCGGGGGGTTAATGAGCAGTTCTTC. Protein: CASSVFRGRGVNEQFF.

The chain carries TRBV6-1 and TRBJ2-7; a possible D gene is TRBD2 (7 bases). The V gene lost 0 bases and the J gene lost 10 bases, with 19 bases spanning the gap. There are 15 residues in the CDR3. CDR1 and CDR2 from the germline V gene are MNHNS and SASEGT. The CDR3 DNA sequence: TGTGCCAGCAGTGAAGCGCCCGGAGGGAGGGGGAGACAGTACTTC. Translated, it gives CASSEAPGGRGRQYF.

The chain is built from TRBV5-6 and TRBJ1-3, with no clear D. The CDR3 runs to 15 residues. V lost 0 bases and J lost 4, with 11 bases in between. The germline CDR1 and CDR2 sequences are SGHDT and YYEEEE. The CDR3 here is CASSLVGLGGNTIYF. The CDR3 nucleotides are TGTGCCAGCAGCTTGGTTGGACTTGGCGGAAACACCATATATTTT.

In regard to this clone: Other DNA sequences within the sample encode an identical CDR3. The chain combines TRBV19 with TRBJ1-1, with D perhaps matching TRBD1 (5 bases). Germline-derived CDR1 and CDR2 are LNHDA and SQIVND (reference sequence). Trimming took 3 bases from V and 4 from J, leaving 9 bases between them. This CDR3 comprises 13 residues. This CDR3 is CASSITGGTEAFF. DNA for the CDR3: TGTGCCAGTAGTATTACAGGCGGCACTGAAGCTTTCTTT. The entire variable domain, with the rest obtained from reference TRBV19 and TRBJ1-1, is as follows: DGGITQSPKYLFRKEGQNVTLSCEQNLNHDAMYWYRQDPGQGLRLIYYSQIVNDFQKGDIAEGYSVSREKKESFPLTVTSAQKNPTAFYLCASSITGGTEAFFGQGTRLTVV.

The chain uses TRBV10-3 and TRBJ2-1; no clear D gene. Between the trimmed V and J ends, which lost 7 bases and 8 bases, there was a span of 15 bases. The germline gives CDR1 ENHRY, CDR2 SYGVKD. This CDR3 spans 13 amino acids. The CDR3 DNA reads as TGTGCCATCACCCCGGCCAGCCTGGATGAGCAGTTCTTC. It specifies CAITPASLDEQFF.

The chain couples TRBV4-2 to TRBJ1-5, with D perhaps TRBD1 (5 bases). Germline V CDR1 and CDR2: LGHNA, YNFKEQ. V lost 1 base, J lost 7 bases, and 11 bases lay in between. The CDR3 is 14 residues long. The CDR3 loop reads CASSQGGEEQPQHF. Written as DNA, the CDR3 is TGTGCCAGCAGCCAAGGAGGGGAGGAGCAGCCCCAGCATTTT.

The chain recombines TRBV7-2 with TRBJ2-2; 9 positions match TRBD1. CDR3 length equals 16 residues. CDR1 and CDR2 from the germline V gene are SGHTA and FQGNSA. Unmatched junction bases numbered 14, after V lost 5 bases and J lost 10 bases. Here the CDR3 DNA reads TGTGCCAGCAGCCCCCCCTCGGACAGGGGTTTCGTGGAGCTGTTTTTT. It codes for CASSPPSDRGFVELFF. Using reference TRBV7-2 and TRBJ2-2 for the parts outside the CDR3, the full variable domain is GAGVSQSPSNKVTEKGKDVELRCDPISGHTALYWYRQSLGQGLEFLIYFQGNSAPDKSGLPSDRFSAERTGGSVSTLTIQRTQQEDSAVYLCASSPPSDRGFVELFFGEGSRLTVL.

The chain carries TRBV7-9 and TRBJ2-7, with TRBD2 matching 10 bases. Trimming took 1 base from V and 0 from J; bases not matched to a gene: 9. This CDR3 has 18 residues. Germline V gene data show CDR1 as SEHNR and CDR2 as FQNEAQ (reference sequence). In DNA, the CDR3 is TGTGCCAGCAGCTTAGGGGTATTAGCGGGGGGTTCCTCCTACGAGCAGTACTTC. This codes for CASSLGVLAGGSSYEQYF.

V and J are TRBV7-3 and TRBJ2-6; D might be TRBD1 (6 bases). The germline V gene has CDR1 SGHTA and CDR2 FQGTGA. This CDR3 region has 15 residues. Between the trimmed V and J ends, which lost 3 bases and 1 base, there was a span of 7 bases. Here the CDR3 reads CASSFTGSGANVLTF. CDR3 DNA sequence: TGTGCCAGCAGCTTTACAGGGTCTGGGGCCAACGTCCTGACTTTC.

The CDR3 DNA sequence: TGTGCCAGCAGCCCCGGACTAGCGGGGGGCCCAACCTACAATGAGCAGTTCTTC. It translates to CASSPGLAGGPTYNEQFF. The rearrangement uses TRBV27 and TRBJ2-1; TRBD2 matches 14 bases. Looked up from germline, CDR1 is MNHEY and CDR2 is SMNVEV (reference sequence). The V gene end was trimmed by 6 bases and the J gene end by 2 bases; junction bases not matched to a gene: 9. This CDR3 comprises 18 residues.

This sequence joins TRBV9 and TRBJ2-1; D could derive from TRBD1 or TRBD2 (5 bases each). Trimming pared 4 bases from V and 2 bases from J, leaving 13 bases between. Germline-derived CDR1 and CDR2 are SGDLS and YYNGEE. The CDR3 has 15 amino acids. Here the CDR3 reads CASSPGAVPYNEQFF. DNA for the CDR3: TGTGCCAGCAGCCCCGGGGCGGTACCCTACAATGAGCAGTTCTTC. Together with reference TRBV9 and TRBJ2-1, the CDR3 gives the full variable domain: DSGVTQTPKHLITATGQRVTLRCSPRSGDLSVYWYQQSLDQGLQFLIQYYNGEERAKGNILERFSAQQFPDLHSELNLSSLELGDSALYFCASSPGAVPYNEQFFGPGTRLTVL.

This clone was counted a single time. This chain connects TRBV6-1 to TRBJ1-5; possible D gene TRBD1, 5 bases. Germline V gives CDR1 MNHNS, CDR2 SASEGT. This CDR3 is built from 13 residues. Deletions cut 7 bases from V and 4 bases from J, with 11 bases between. The CDR3 reads CASMGGRNQPQHF. The CDR3 DNA reads as TGTGCCAGCATGGGGGGGAGGAATCAGCCCCAGCATTTT.

The rearrangement joins TRBV4-3 to TRBJ1-1; D not certain. Germline V gene sequence: CDR1 LGHNA, CDR2 YSLEER. This CDR3 spans 15 amino acids. Trimming removed 0 bases at V and 2 bases at J, with 10 bases between. DNA of the CDR3: TGCGCCAGCAGCCAAGATTTAACGGGTAACACTGAAGCTTTCTTT. Amino acid sequence: CASSQDLTGNTEAFF.

The CDR3 nucleotides read TGTGCCAGCAGTTACTCGGAACAGACCCAGTACTTC. This gives the protein CASSYSEQTQYF. V gene TRBV6-6 combines with J gene TRBJ2-5; D not certain. V was shortened by 0 bases and J by 6 bases, with 5 bases between the two germline ends. Germline V gives CDR1 MNHNY, CDR2 SVGAGI (reference sequence). The CDR3 covers 12 residues.